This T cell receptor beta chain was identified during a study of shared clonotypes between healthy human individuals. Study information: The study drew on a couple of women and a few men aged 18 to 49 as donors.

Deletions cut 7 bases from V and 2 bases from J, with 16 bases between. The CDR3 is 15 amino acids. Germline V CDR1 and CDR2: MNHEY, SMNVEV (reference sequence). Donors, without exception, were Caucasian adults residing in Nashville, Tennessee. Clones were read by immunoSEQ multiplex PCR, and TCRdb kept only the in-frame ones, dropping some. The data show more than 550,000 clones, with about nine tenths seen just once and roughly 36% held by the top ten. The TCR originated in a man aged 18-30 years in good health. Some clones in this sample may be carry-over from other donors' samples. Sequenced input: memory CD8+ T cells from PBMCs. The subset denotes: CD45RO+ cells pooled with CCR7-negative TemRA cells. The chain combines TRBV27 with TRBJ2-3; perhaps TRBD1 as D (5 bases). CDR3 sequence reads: CASMVGRAYTDTQYF. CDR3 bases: TGTGCCAGCATGGTTGGCAGGGCATACACAGATACGCAGTATTTT.